These T cell receptor beta chains were read from a single sample in a study of CD8 T cells in ankylosing spondylitis. TCRdb ran MiXCR on the 5' RACE reads and lists one entry per CDR3 protein. This sample has 200,000 to 250,000 distinct CDR3 sequences, with about 10% found just once. Sequenced input: blood, either unsorted or a sorted T cell fraction (not recorded which). These receptor sequences come from a male donor with ankylosing spondylitis or in good health (not recorded which). The CDR3 runs from the conserved cysteine through the conserved F or W. Fields, in order: V gene, D gene, clone size, J gene, CDR3 protein, CDR3 DNA. The D gene is left open where the match is weak. Rows may omit the clone size; those that give it use once, few, many or a size class.

>TRBV11-1|TRBD1|NA|TRBJ2-1
CASTNLRGTGGINEQFF
TGTGCCAGCACTAATTTAAGGGGGACAGGGGGAATCAATGAGCAGTTCTTC
>TRBV7-2|NA|NA|TRBJ1-1
CASSYGHGTEAFF
TGTGCCAGCAGCTACGGACATGGCACTGAAGCTTTCTTT
>TRBV12-3/TRBV12-4|NA|many|TRBJ1-5
CASRHKYSNQPQHF
TGTGCCAGCAGACATAAATATAGCAATCAGCCCCAGCATTTT
>TRBV3-1|NA|NA|TRBJ2-7
CATAGNAVHEQYF
TGTGCCACTGCGGGGAATGCGGTCCACGAGCAGTACTTC
>TRBV20-1|TRBD2|few|TRBJ2-3
CSARDLGASGGAGTDTQYF
TGCAGTGCTAGAGATCTCGGGGCTAGCGGGGGGGCCGGCACAGATACGCAGTATTTT
>TRBV7-9|TRBD1|many|TRBJ1-3
CASSSTGRKGNTIYF
TGTGCCAGCAGCTCGACAGGGAGAAAGGGAAACACCATATATTTT
>TRBV12-3/TRBV12-4|NA|many|TRBJ2-7
CASSSTLYYEQYF
TGTGCCAGCAGTTCTACTCTATATTACGAGCAGTACTTC
>TRBV18|NA|few|TRBJ1-1
CASSPRTNTEAFF
TGTGCCAGCTCACCTCGGACGAACACTGAAGCTTTCTTT
>TRBV7-9|NA|NA|TRBJ2-1
CASVEGTVYNEQFF
TGTGCCAGCGTCGAAGGGACCGTGTACAATGAGCAGTTCTTC
>TRBV18|TRBD2|few|TRBJ2-7
CASSPPTSVLHRYEQYF
TGTGCCAGCTCACCACCGACTAGCGTCCTTCATCGGTACGAGCAGTACTTC
>TRBV12-3/TRBV12-4|TRBD2|few|TRBJ2-1
CASSTRGALGNEQFF
TGTGCCAGCAGTACGCGGGGGGCCCTCGGGAATGAGCAGTTCTTC
>TRBV12-3/TRBV12-4|NA|few|TRBJ2-3
CASSFNAGADTQYF
TGTGCCAGCAGTTTTAACGCAGGGGCAGATACGCAGTATTTT
>TRBV12-3/TRBV12-4|NA|many|TRBJ2-7
CASRSAAISYEQYF
TGTGCCAGCAGATCCGCCGCGATCTCCTACGAGCAGTACTTC
>TRBV12-3/TRBV12-4|TRBD2|NA|TRBJ2-1
CASSLRGVCVVEQFF
TGTGCCAGCAGTTTACGGGGGGTTTGTGTCGTAGAGCAGTTCTTC
>TRBV15|NA|many|TRBJ1-3
CATSRGGSGNTIYF
TGTGCCACCAGCAGAGGAGGGTCAGGAAACACCATATATTTT
>TRBV6-1|NA|many|TRBJ2-1
CASSEEGGYEQFF
TGTGCCAGCAGTGAAGAGGGAGGTTATGAGCAGTTCTTC
>TRBV7-2|TRBD2|many|TRBJ2-7
CASSLNLERGTHEQYF
TGTGCCAGCAGCTTAAATCTCGAGCGGGGGACCCACGAGCAGTACTTC
>TRBV15|NA|NA|TRBJ1-5
CATKWGGRDQPQHF
TGTGCCACCAAATGGGGAGGCAGAGATCAGCCCCAGCATTTT
>TRBV19|TRBD2|NA|TRBJ2-3
CASTPSSGGITQYF
TGTGCCAGTACCCCTTCTAGCGGGGGAATCACGCAGTATTTT